These 15 T cell receptor beta chains share one sample of origin, sequenced in a study of identical twins. MiXCR was run by TCRdb on the 5' RACE reads, yielding one entry per CDR3 protein. The repertoire has roughly 1.6 million distinct CDR3 sequences, about 30% of them found once; the top ten carry about 0.25%. What was sequenced was cord blood. The receptors were sampled from a newborn girl in good health.

The chain uses TRBV20-1 and TRBJ2-5, with a possible D match to TRBD2 (5 bases). Germline V gene lookup returns CDR1 DFQATT and CDR2 SNEGSKA (reference sequence). V was pared by 0 bases and J by 0 bases, with 17 bases between. The CDR3 is made up of 17 amino acids. The CDR3 region has the DNA TGCAGTGCTAGAGACCCCACTGTTGGCGGGTACCAAGAGACCCAGTACTTC. Protein product: CSARDPTVGGYQETQYF.

This clonotype was seen a single time. The V and J genes are TRBV10-1 and TRBJ2-3; TRBD2 matches at 10 bases. The CDR3 sequence is 14 residues long. Germline V gives CDR1 WNHNN, CDR2 SYGVQD (reference sequence). Losses at the gene ends were 6 bases for V and 5 bases for J; bases not matched to a gene: 5. As DNA, the CDR3 is TGCGCCAGCAGGGATCTAGCGGGGGTAGATACGCAGTATTTT. Its protein product is CASRDLAGVDTQYF.

The table lists this clonotype with many counts. The chain uses TRBV29-1 and TRBJ1-4; the match to TRBD1 covers 7 bases. The CDR3 totals 13 residues. V lost 6 bases to trimming and J lost 3 bases; unmatched junction nucleotides: 4. Germline-derived CDR1 and CDR2 are SQVTM and ANQGSEA. The CDR3 region is CSVQGGPNEKLFF. The CDR3 nucleotides are TGCAGCGTCCAAGGGGGCCCTAATGAAAAACTGTTTTTT.

CDR3 protein: CSAHSYNSPLHF. Written as DNA, the CDR3 is TGCAGTGCTCACTCCTATAATTCACCCCTCCACTTT. V is TRBV20-1 and J is TRBJ1-6; D is ambiguous. Per germline, CDR1 DFQATT and CDR2 SNEGSKA (reference sequence). V was shortened by 5 bases and J by 0 bases, with 2 bases between the two germline ends. This CDR3 has 12 amino acids.

The genes are TRBV5-6 and TRBJ2-4; no reliable D call. Germline CDR1 is SGHDT and CDR2 is YYEEEE. V gave up 1 base and J gave up 11 bases, with 13 bases separating them. This CDR3 region has 13 residues. CDR3 protein: CASSLSGQPFQYF. CDR3 nucleotide sequence: TGTGCCAGCAGCTTGAGTGGGCAGCCCTTTCAGTACTTC.

As for this clonotype: A much larger clonotype is one base distant, so this may be a read error. This CDR3 is CASGVQASTDTQYF. The DNA for the CDR3 is TGTGCCAGCGGTGTCCAGGCTAGCACAGATACGCAGTATTTT. The genes are TRBV2 and TRBJ2-3; no firm D call. CDR1 and CDR2 from the germline V gene are SNHLY and FYNNEI. The length of the CDR3 is 14 residues. V lost 8 bases to trimming and J lost 0 bases, with 12 bases between them.

This sequence joins TRBV10-3 and TRBJ2-5; D gene ambiguous. The CDR3 spans 16 residues. Looked up from germline, CDR1 is ENHRY and CDR2 is SYGVKD. Trimming stripped 4 bases from V and 1 base from J, with 16 bases between. CDR3 DNA sequence: TGTGCCATCAGTGTAAACAGTTGGCAGCCCCAAGAGACCCAGTACTTC. It yields the protein CAISVNSWQPQETQYF.

The CDR3 loop is CSAVAGGAKNIQYF. CDR3 nucleotides: TGCAGTGCGGTAGCGGGGGGAGCCAAAAACATTCAGTACTTC. The V call is TRBV20-1, the J call TRBJ2-4; 10 nucleotides align to TRBD2. The CDR3 has 14 residues. The germline V gene encodes CDR1 DFQATT and CDR2 SNEGSKA (reference sequence). V lost 6 bases and J lost 0; bases outside the gene matches: 2.

The chain has TRBV7-2 and TRBJ2-2, with TRBD2 as a possible D gene (6 bases). The CDR3 is 17 residues long. Germline values: CDR1 SGHTA, CDR2 FQGNSA. V gave up 4 bases and J gave up 2 bases, with 17 bases separating them. The chain's CDR3 is CASSSTNGGFNTGELFF. Written as DNA, the CDR3 is TGTGCCAGCAGCTCGACTAACGGGGGATTTAACACCGGGGAGCTGTTTTTT.

This clonotype turned up a few times. V usage is TRBV10-3 and J usage is TRBJ2-3; either TRBD1 or TRBD2 may supply D (6 bases each). With 3 bases removed from V and 1 base from J, the gap between germline ends came to 8 bases. This CDR3 contains 14 residues. Germline CDR1 reads ENHRY; CDR2 reads SYGVKD. CDR3 DNA: TGTGCCATCAGTGATGGGGGGCGCACAGATACGCAGTATTTT. As protein: CAISDGGRTDTQYF.

The chain carries TRBV27 and TRBJ2-1, with D tentatively TRBD2 (5 bases). The V and J ends lost 0 bases and 4 bases respectively, with 13 bases between them. The CDR3 runs 16 residues. Germline CDR1 and CDR2: MNHEY and SMNVEV (reference sequence). The CDR3 spells CASSLSLRRVYNEQFF. In DNA, the CDR3 is TGTGCCAGCAGTTTATCGCTTCGGCGGGTATACAATGAGCAGTTCTTC.

This chain joins TRBV5-1 and TRBJ2-7; 7 bases are a match to TRBD2. The CDR3 consists of 14 residues. The germline CDR1 and CDR2 sequences are SGHRS and YFSETQ. V trimming: 0 bases; J trimming: 7 bases; junction bases outside the gene matches: 7. The chain's CDR3 is CASSLEGGLNEQYF. CDR3 bases: TGCGCCAGCAGCTTGGAGGGAGGGCTCAATGAGCAGTACTTC.

This clonotype was seen only a few times. The chain combines TRBV20-1 with TRBJ1-1; 12 bases map to TRBD1. With V trimmed by 0 bases and J by 10 bases, 12 bases remained unmatched. The CDR3 extends over 16 amino acids. Germline CDR1 DFQATT, CDR2 SNEGSKA (reference sequence). The CDR3 DNA sequence: TGCAGTGCTAGAGATCAGGGACAGGGGGCGCTCAGTGGAGCTTTCTTT. It translates to CSARDQGQGALSGAFF.

This clonotype came up many times. V usage is TRBV4-1 and J usage is TRBJ2-3, with D possibly being TRBD2 (5 bases). The CDR3 totals 15 residues. Germline V CDR1 and CDR2: MGHRA, YSYEKL. V lost 0 bases and J 0 bases, leaving 7 bases between the germline ends. The CDR3 reads CASSQDRTSTDTQYF. CDR3 bases: TGCGCCAGCAGCCAAGATAGGACTAGCACAGATACGCAGTATTTT.

Comments on this clonotype: Germline is not matched at one junction end, which may reflect a read error. The chain is built from TRBV20-1 and TRBJ2-3; D may be TRBD2 (6 bases). The CDR3 sequence is 13 residues long. CDR1 DFQATT and CDR2 SNEGSKA come from the germline V gene (reference sequence). For the CDR3, the DNA is TGCAGTGCTAGAGTCGGAGGGCCAGATACGCAGAATTTT. This translates into CSARVGGPDTQNF.